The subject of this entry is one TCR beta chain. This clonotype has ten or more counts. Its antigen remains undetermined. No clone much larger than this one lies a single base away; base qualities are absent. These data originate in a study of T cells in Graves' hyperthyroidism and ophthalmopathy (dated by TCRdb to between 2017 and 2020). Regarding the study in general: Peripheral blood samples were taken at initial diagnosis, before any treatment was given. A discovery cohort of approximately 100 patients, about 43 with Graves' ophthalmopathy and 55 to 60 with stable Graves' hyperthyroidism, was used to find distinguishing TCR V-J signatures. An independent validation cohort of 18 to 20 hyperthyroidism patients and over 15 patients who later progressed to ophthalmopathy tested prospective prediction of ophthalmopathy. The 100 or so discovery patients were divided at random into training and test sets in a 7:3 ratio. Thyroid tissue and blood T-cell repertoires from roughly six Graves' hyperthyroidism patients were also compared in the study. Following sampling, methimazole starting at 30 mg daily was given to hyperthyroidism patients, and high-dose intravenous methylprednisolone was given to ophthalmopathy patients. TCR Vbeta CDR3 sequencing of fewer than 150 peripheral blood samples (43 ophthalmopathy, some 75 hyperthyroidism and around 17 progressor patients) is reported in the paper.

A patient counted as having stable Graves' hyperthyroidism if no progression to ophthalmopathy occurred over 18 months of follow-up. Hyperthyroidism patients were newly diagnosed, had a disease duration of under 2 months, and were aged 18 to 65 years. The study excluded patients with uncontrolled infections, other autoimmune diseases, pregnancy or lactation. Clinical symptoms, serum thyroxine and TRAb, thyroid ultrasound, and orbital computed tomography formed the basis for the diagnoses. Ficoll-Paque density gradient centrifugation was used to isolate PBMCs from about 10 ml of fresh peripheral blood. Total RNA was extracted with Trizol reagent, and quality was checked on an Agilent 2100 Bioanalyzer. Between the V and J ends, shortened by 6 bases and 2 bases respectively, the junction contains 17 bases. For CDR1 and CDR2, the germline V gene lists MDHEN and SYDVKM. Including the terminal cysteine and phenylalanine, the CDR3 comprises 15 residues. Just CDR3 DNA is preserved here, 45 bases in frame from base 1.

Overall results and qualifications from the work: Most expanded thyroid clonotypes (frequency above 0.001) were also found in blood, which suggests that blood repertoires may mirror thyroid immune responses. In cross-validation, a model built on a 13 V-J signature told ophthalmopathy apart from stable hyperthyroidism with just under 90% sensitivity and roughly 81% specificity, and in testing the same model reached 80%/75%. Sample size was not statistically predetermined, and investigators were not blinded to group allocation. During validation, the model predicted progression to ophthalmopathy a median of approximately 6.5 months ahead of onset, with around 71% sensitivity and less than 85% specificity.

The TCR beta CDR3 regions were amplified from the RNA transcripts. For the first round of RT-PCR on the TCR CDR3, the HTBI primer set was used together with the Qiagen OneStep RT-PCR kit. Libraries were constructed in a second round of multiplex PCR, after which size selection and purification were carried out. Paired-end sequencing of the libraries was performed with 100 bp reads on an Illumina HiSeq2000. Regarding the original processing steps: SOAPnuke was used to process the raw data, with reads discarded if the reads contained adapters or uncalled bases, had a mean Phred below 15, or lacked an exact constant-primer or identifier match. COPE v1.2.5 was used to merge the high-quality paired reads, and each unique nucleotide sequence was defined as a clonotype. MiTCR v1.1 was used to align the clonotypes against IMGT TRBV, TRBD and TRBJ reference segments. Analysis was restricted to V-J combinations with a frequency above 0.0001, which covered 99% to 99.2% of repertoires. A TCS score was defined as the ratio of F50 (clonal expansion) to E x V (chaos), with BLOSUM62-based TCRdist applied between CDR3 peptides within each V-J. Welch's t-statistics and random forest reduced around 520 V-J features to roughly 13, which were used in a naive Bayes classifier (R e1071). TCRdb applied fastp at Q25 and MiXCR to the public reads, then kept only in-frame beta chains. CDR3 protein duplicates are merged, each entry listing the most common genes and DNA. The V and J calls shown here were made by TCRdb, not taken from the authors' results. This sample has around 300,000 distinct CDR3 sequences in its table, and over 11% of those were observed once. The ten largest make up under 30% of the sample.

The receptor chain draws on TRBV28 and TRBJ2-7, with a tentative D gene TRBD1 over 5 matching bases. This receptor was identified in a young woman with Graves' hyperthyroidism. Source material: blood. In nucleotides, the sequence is TGTGCCAGCAGCCCTGAAATATTGGGGCCCTACGAGCAGTACTTC. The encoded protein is CASSPEILGPYEQYF.